This T cell receptor (beta chain) was retrieved from a study of blood T cell repertoires in COVID-19 (dated by TCRdb to about 2020). Broadly, across the study: Collaborator samples came from the United States, Italy and Spain and covered acute and convalescent phases of COVID-19. The dataset comprised deeply sampled blood TCRbeta repertoires from subjects exposed to, actively infected with, or recovered from COVID-19. The samples were drawn from the first 160 participants of the ongoing ImmuneRACE study and from about 1,200 subjects provided by 6 global collaborators. The prospective study material was composed of cDNA or gDNA derived from T cells, B-cell-depleted T cells, or PBMCs. A de-identified subject ID, COVID-19 status, age in years and sex were almost always included in the sample metadata. HLA class I and class II types, where available, came from metadata supplied by the sample provider rather than from assay-based typing. The repertoires were released in a freely available public database meant as a resource for research on the immune response to SARS-CoV-2.

TCRbeta CDR3 regions were amplified from genomic DNA by means of the immunoSEQ Assay, a bias-controlled multiplex PCR. As for the original processing: The number of nucleated cells in each sample was estimated by amplification of reference gene primers within the assay. To quantify the absolute abundance of each unique TCRbeta CDR3 rearrangement, sequence reads were collapsed and filtered. For each sample, productive Simpson clonality was calculated by taking the square root of Simpson's diversity index across productive rearrangements. TCRdb holds this immuneACCESS table with in-frame rearrangements only. Some clones are missing; in checked studies, unresolved V genes explain under half, and the rest has no known cause. V, J and clone size were drawn from that table, and D and trimming were deduced from the DNA. The sample data list some 100,000 clones, and roughly nine tenths of these were observed just once. Of the sample, 0.85% to 1% falls within the top ten clones.

Overall study results and their limits: The amount of clinical and demographic metadata varied by source and participant and was provided uncurated.

The CDR3 holds 13 amino acids from the cysteine to the phenylalanine. Only the CDR3 DNA stays, 39 bases, in frame from base 1. V is shortened by 3 bases, J by 7 bases, and the region joining them spans 10 bases. CDR1 and CDR2, per the germline V gene, are MDHEN and SYDVKM. Collaborating institutions collected whole blood in K2EDTA tubes following their own protocols. For TCRbeta analysis, collaborators shipped samples in one of three forms: frozen whole blood, isolated PBMCs, or DNA extracted from either of those sample types. With respect to this clone: Its specific antigen is unknown. No base quality information exists; no much larger clone differs at one position.

Sequenced: peripheral blood. The receptor was derived from a man aged 60 to 75 with acute or convalescent COVID-19. The V gene is TRBV28 and the J gene is TRBJ1-5; the D gene is perhaps TRBD1, on 6 matching bases. This receptor carries the CDR3 CASSFRGLQPQHF. The nucleotides read TGTGCCAGCAGTTTCAGGGGATTACAGCCCCAGCATTTT.